This paragraph covers one T cell receptor (beta chain) sequence. This sample is drawn from a study of blood T cell repertoires in COVID-19. For the study at large: Acute-phase and convalescent COVID-19 samples originated in the United States, Italy and Spain. Sources were T cells, B-cell-depleted T cells, or PBMCs; the material itself was cDNA or gDNA.

This CDR3 region has 11 residues. The germline V and J ends were trimmed by 8 bases and 4 bases, with 11 bases remaining between them. The germline CDR1 and CDR2 sequences are SQVTM and ANQGSEA. In the original processing: Amplification of reference gene primers provided the estimated nucleated cell counts. Sequenced by immunoSEQ multiplex PCR; TCRdb stores in-frame clones only, minus some. V, J and clone size derive from that table, while D and trimming were established from the DNA sequence. The data hold approximately 220,000 clones, with approximately 85% observed a single time. V and J are TRBV29-1 and TRBJ1-2; the D gene is possibly TRBD1 (5 bases). The source is a woman aged 70-85 years with acute or convalescent COVID-19. Sequencing input: peripheral blood. CDR3: CSTGGTYGYTF. CDR3 DNA: TGCAGCACCGGGGGGACCTATGGCTACACCTTC.